This entry lists 14 T cell receptor beta chains sequenced from one sample in a study of blood T cell repertoires in COVID-19 (dated by TCRdb to 2018 to 2020). Receptor libraries were prepared by the immunoSEQ multiplex PCR assay. This immuneACCESS table, as held by TCRdb, lists in-frame sequences with V and J called but not all clones. Of the missing ones, under half trace to an unresolved V gene in checked studies; the others have no known cause. Within this sample are 450,000 or so clones, with roughly 90% of them counted one time only. The ten largest clones capture about 1.6% of the sample. Sequenced: peripheral blood. All receptors derive from a woman in her 40s with COVID-19, enrolled during active disease.

The CDR3, as DNA: TGTGCCAGCAGCTTAGCCGGGACTACCTACGAGCAGTACTTC. Protein sequence: CASSLAGTTYEQYF. The chain uses TRBV11-2 and TRBJ2-7; 7 bases match TRBD2. With 1 base clipped from V and 2 bases from J, the junction kept 2 bases outside the gene matches. CDR1 is SGHAT, CDR2 FQNNGV, per germline. The CDR3 extends over 14 amino acids.

The V and J genes are TRBV3-1 (or the pseudogene TRBV3-2) and TRBJ1-3, with D tentatively TRBD1 (5 bases). Germline CDR1 and CDR2: LGHDT and YNNKEL (reference sequence). The CDR3 is 14 amino acids. V gave up 3 bases and J gave up 2 bases, with 8 bases separating them. The CDR3 spells CASSQQGTGNTIYF. The DNA for the CDR3 is TGTGCCAGCAGCCAGCAGGGAACTGGAAACACCATATATTTT.

This chain connects TRBV19 to TRBJ2-3, with 9 bases matching TRBD2. V trimming: 5 bases; J trimming: 0 bases; junction bases outside the gene matches: 3. In germline, CDR1 is LNHDA, CDR2 SQIVND (reference sequence). This CDR3 comprises 15 residues. This CDR3 is CASSLTSGSTDTQYF. The CDR3 nucleotides read TGTGCCAGTAGTTTGACTAGCGGAAGCACAGATACGCAGTATTTT.

The chain recombines TRBV9 with TRBJ1-4; 10 positions agree with TRBD1. The CDR3 runs 14 residues. The germline CDR1 and CDR2 sequences are SGDLS and YYNGEE. V dropped 4 bases and J dropped 6; count of bases not matched to a gene: 3. The CDR3, as DNA: TGTGCCAGCAGCCATGGACAGGGGGATGAAAAACTGTTTTTT. Translated: CASSHGQGDEKLFF.

This chain connects TRBV5-5 to TRBJ2-7; D is possibly TRBD2 (6 bases). The CDR3 sequence is 13 residues long. The V and J ends lost 3 bases and 6 bases respectively, with 13 bases between them. The V gene's germline CDR1 is SGHKS and CDR2 YYEKEE (reference sequence). CDR3 sequence: CASSWSGLSEQYF. Here the CDR3 DNA reads TGTGCCAGCAGCTGGTCGGGACTCTCCGAGCAGTACTTC.

The chain couples TRBV3-1 (or the pseudogene TRBV3-2) to TRBJ2-3; D is unclear. This CDR3 spans 15 amino acids. Germline V gene data show CDR1 as LGHDT and CDR2 as YNNKEL (reference sequence). V was cut by 1 base and J by 1 base, with 9 bases left in between. In DNA, the CDR3 is TGTGCCAGCAGCCAAGGGCCCTTGGGCACAGATACGCAGTATTTT. Its protein product is CASSQGPLGTDTQYF.

V usage is TRBV28 and J usage is TRBJ1-2; D may be TRBD1 (5 bases). The CDR3 consists of 17 residues. Germline lookup yields CDR1 MDHEN and CDR2 SYDVKM. The V end lost 5 bases, the J end lost 4 bases, and 23 bases lay between the germline ends. This CDR3 is CASSLILGQGLGYGYTF. The CDR3 nucleotides are TGTGCCAGCAGTCTCATTCTGGGGCAGGGACTAGGCTATGGCTACACCTTC.

The chain carries TRBV2 and TRBJ1-6; 7 positions agree with TRBD1. Germline V gene data show CDR1 as SNHLY and CDR2 as FYNNEI. This CDR3 region has 14 residues. Trimming took 9 bases from V and 9 from J; bases not matched to a gene: 11. The chain's CDR3 is CASSLQGVISPLHF. The CDR3 DNA is TGTGCCAGTAGCCTTCAGGGGGTTATTTCACCCCTCCACTTT.

This chain joins TRBV28 and TRBJ1-5; a possible D gene is TRBD1 (6 bases). This CDR3 region has 21 residues. V was cut by 3 bases and J by 0 bases, with 27 bases left in between. CDR1 and CDR2 from the germline V gene are MDHEN and SYDVKM. The CDR3 spells CASSFALTGQFQMHSNQPQHF. The CDR3 nucleotides read TGTGCCAGCAGTTTCGCCCTCACTGGACAGTTTCAAATGCATAGCAATCAGCCCCAGCATTTT.

This clone has only one observation. This sample includes further DNA sequences coding for the same CDR3. The chain links TRBV27 to TRBJ1-1; tentative D call: TRBD1 (5 bases). Germline CDR1 is MNHEY and CDR2 is SMNVEV (reference sequence). The CDR3 loop spans 14 amino acids. V lost 0 bases to trimming and J lost 0 bases, with 5 bases between them. The DNA of the CDR3 is TGTGCCAGCAGTTTATCGACAGTGAACACTGAAGCTTTCTTT. It yields the protein CASSLSTVNTEAFF.

This clone was detected only once. The chain joins TRBV10-3 to TRBJ1-5; 9 nucleotides line up with TRBD1. Germline values: CDR1 ENHRY, CDR2 SYGVKD. The CDR3 sequence is 13 residues long. Germline trimming cut 10 bases from V and 4 bases from J; bases unmatched to any gene: 5. CDR3 region: CATTDRGNQPQHF. The DNA of the CDR3 is TGTGCCACCACTGACAGGGGGAATCAGCCCCAGCATTTT.

The chain recombines TRBV5-1 with TRBJ2-5, with TRBD1 as a possible D gene (6 bases). Germline V CDR1 and CDR2: SGHRS, YFSETQ. The CDR3 consists of 13 residues. V lost 3 bases to trimming and J lost 5 bases, with 11 bases between them. CDR3 DNA: TGCGCCAGCAGCTGGCAGGGGTGGGAGACCCAGTACTTC. This sequence encodes CASSWQGWETQYF. The complete variable domain, with remaining parts taken from reference TRBV5-1 and TRBJ2-5, reads KAGVTQTPRYLIKTRGQQVTLSCSPISGHRSVSWYQQTPGQGLQFLFEYFSETQRNKGNFPGRFSGRQFSNSRSEMNVSTLELGDSALYLCASSWQGWETQYFGPGTRLLVL.

This clone was seen just once. CDR3 nucleotides: TGTGCCAGCAGCCCCATGGGGGCACGGCGCAATCAGCCCCAGCATTTT. This translates into CASSPMGARRNQPQHF. The rearrangement uses TRBV13 and TRBJ1-5; TRBD1 is a possible D gene (6 bases). Germline V gene data show CDR1 as PRHDT and CDR2 as FYEKMQ (reference sequence). The CDR3 extends over 16 amino acids. Trimming removed 5 bases at V and 2 bases at J, with 16 bases between.

The genes are TRBV20-1 and TRBJ1-5; no clear D. The CDR3 has 11 amino acids. V was trimmed by 5 bases and J by 9 bases, leaving 11 bases between them. CDR1 and CDR2 from the germline V gene are DFQATT and SNEGSKA (reference sequence). CDR3 sequence reads: CSASGNGPQHF. Written as DNA, the CDR3 is TGCAGTGCTTCGGGGAATGGGCCCCAGCATTTT.